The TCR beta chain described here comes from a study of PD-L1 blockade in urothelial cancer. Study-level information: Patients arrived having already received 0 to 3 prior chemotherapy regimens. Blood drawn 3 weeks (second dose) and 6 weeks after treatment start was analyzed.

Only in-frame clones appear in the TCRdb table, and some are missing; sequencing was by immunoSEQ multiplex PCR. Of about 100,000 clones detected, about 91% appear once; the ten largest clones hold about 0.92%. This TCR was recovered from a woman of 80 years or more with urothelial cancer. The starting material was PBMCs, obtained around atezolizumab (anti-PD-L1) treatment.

CDR3 protein: CASSLGAGTDTIYF. Written as DNA, the CDR3 is TGTGCCAGCAGCTTGGGGGCGGGGACCGACACCATATATTTT. The rearrangement links TRBV5-5 to TRBJ1-3; TRBD1 is a possible D gene (5 bases). From germline, CDR1 is SGHKS and CDR2 YYEKEE (reference sequence). V dropped 0 bases and J dropped 8 bases, with 12 bases sitting between them. The length of the CDR3 is 14 residues. Filled out from reference TRBV5-5 and TRBJ1-3, the complete variable domain reads DAGVTQSPTHLIKTRGQQVTLRCSPISGHKSVSWYQQVLGQGPQFIFQYYEKEERGRGNFPDRFSARQFPNYSSELNVNALLLGDSALYLCASSLGAGTDTIYFGEGSWLTVV.